This TCR beta chain originates from a study of brain T cells in children with intractable seizures. Findings and caveats of the study: Patients' HCMV serostatus was unknown; virus specificity rests on CDR3 similarity alone. Pre-surgery blood may have been undersampled, hiding some clones.

The V gene lost 2 bases and the J gene lost 5 bases, with 13 bases spanning the gap. The length of the CDR3 is 14 residues. Germline V lookup: CDR1 MDHEN, CDR2 SYDVKM. Data came from immunoSEQ multiplex PCR; TCRdb stores just in-frame clones and leaves some out. The sample carries some 76,000 clones, approximately 94% recorded once. Notes on this clone: What it binds is unknown.

J is TRBJ2-7 and V is TRBV28; unclear D gene. This receptor was taken from a boy under two years old with tuberous sclerosis and intractable seizures. The sample consisted of peripheral blood, taken at surgery. CDR3 in amino acids: CASSLTLNPNEQYF. In DNA, the CDR3 is TGTGCCAGCAGTTTAACCTTAAATCCCAACGAGCAGTACTTC.